This T cell receptor (beta chain) derives from a study of T cells in women clearing cervical HPV infection. Overall study context: Controls were women whose single incident HPV16 infection cleared within 12 months without precancer or cancer. HLA type stays a possible confounder, typing being limited. Study observations and caveats: A classifier using richness and V gene abundances reached an AUC of more than 0.75. CIN3+ cases had significantly higher TCR repertoire richness than controls, but evenness did not differ.

The table came from immunoSEQ multiplex PCR; TCRdb's copy has only in-frame clones and leaves some out. This repertoire includes approximately 30,000 clones. Note on this clone: Antigen: not known.

The clonotype originates from a woman between 18 and 70 years old with a cervical HPV16 infection that either progressed to CIN3+ or cleared (not recorded which). The sample comprised blood buffy coat.

CDR3 region: CSVAPTGGETQYF. The covered CDR3 bases are TGCAGCGTTGCCCCGACAGGGGGGGAGACG. The chain employs TRBV29-1 and TRBJ2-3; 9 nucleotides line up with TRBD1. Read sequence stops 3 residues before the CDR3 end, and the germline J gene provides the missing end. Germline assignment: CDR1 SQVTM and CDR2 ANQGSEA. The CDR3 has 13 amino acids.